The sequence of this T cell receptor beta chain was determined in a study of cytomegalovirus exposure and HLA in healthy donors. V dropped 4 bases and J dropped 10 bases, with 14 bases sitting between them. Looked up from germline, CDR1 is SGHDT and CDR2 is YYEEEE. CDR3 size: 12 residues. Sequenced by immunoSEQ multiplex PCR; TCRdb stores in-frame clones only, minus some. The repertoire has 110,000 or so clones, approximately 85% of them found once; the top ten carry 3% to 3.5%. While the first cohort had hundreds of subjects, the donors belonged to the separate validation cohort of about 130 subjects.

The chain is built from TRBV5-6 and TRBJ1-1; maybe TRBD1 (5 bases). This clonotype was sampled from a woman aged 18-29 years in good health and CMV-seronegative. The specimen sequenced was PBMCs. CDR3 region: CASSIVQGLAFF. In DNA, the CDR3 is TGTGCCAGCAGCATTGTGCAGGGTTTAGCTTTCTTT.